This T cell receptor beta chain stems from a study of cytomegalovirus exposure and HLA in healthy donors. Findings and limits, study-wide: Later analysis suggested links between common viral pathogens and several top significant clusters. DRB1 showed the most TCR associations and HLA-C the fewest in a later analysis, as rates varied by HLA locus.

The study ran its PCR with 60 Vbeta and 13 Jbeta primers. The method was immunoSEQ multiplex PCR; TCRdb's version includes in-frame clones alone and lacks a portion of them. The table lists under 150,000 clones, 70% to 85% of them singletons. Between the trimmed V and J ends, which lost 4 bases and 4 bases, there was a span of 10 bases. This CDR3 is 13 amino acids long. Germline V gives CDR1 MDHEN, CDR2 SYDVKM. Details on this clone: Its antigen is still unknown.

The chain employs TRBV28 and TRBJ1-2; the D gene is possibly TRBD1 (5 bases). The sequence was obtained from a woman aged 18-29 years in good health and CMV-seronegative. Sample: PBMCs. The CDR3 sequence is CASSSTASYGYTF. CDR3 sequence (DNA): TGTGCCAGCAGTTCGACAGCTTCCTATGGCTACACCTTC.